Listed here is a single T cell receptor beta chain. These data come from a study of T cells after yellow fever vaccination. V was trimmed by 3 bases and J by 5 bases, leaving 5 bases between them. Germline V gene data show CDR1 as ENHRY and CDR2 as SYGVKD. The CDR3 covers 13 residues. Template switching by 5'RACE produced TCR cDNA, adding a universal primer site and UMIs. MiXCR, run by TCRdb on the 5' RACE reads, gives a single entry per CDR3 protein. The sample consists of over 150,000 distinct CDR3 sequences, roughly 6.2% of them appearing once. The source of this sequence is a man aged 18 to 35 who received the YFV17D yellow fever vaccine. The rearrangement links TRBV10-3 to TRBJ1-6; no reliable D call. This sample comprised CD4+ T cells sorted from PBMCs, obtained on the day of the first yellow fever vaccination. DNA for the CDR3: TGTGCCATCAGTGATTATGATAATTCACCCCTCCACTTT. Translating it yields CAISDYDNSPLHF.